The present entry profiles one TCR beta chain with its context. Its cognate antigen has yet to be identified. Base quality data are lacking; no much larger clone is found one base away. Receptor amplification or capture employed the immunoSEQ multiplex PCR assay. TCRdb re-hosts the immuneACCESS table, in-frame sequences only. Its copies lack some clones; in the studies checked, an unresolved V gene accounts for under half of them, and the cause for the rest is not known. Here the sample has tens of thousands of clones; about 94% occur a single time. In total, the top ten clones hold 0.35% to 0.45% of the sample. This entry is derived from a study of technical replicates of blood from several donors (dated by TCRdb to between 2016 and 2019). The CDR3 numbers 14 residues from cysteine through phenylalanine. The read is trimmed to its CDR3 DNA, 42 bases read in frame from base 1. V drops 0 bases and J drops 5 bases, leaving 9 bases in between. The germline V gene sets CDR1 to MGHRA and CDR2 to YSYEKL.

Sequencing was done on a sample of T cells isolated from PBMCs. The receptor was derived from a human donor in good health. Recombination linked TRBV4-1 to TRBJ2-3; confidence is insufficient to name the D gene. The CDR3 region reads CASSQDGLEDTQYF. The DNA is TGCGCCAGCAGCCAAGACGGGTTGGAAGATACGCAGTATTTT.